This TCR beta chain was obtained from a study of OX40 agonist ivuxolimab in advanced cancers. Study-level information: The study enrolled dose-escalation patients with hepatocellular carcinoma, melanoma, renal cell or head and neck cancer.

Germline V lookup: CDR1 SGHTA, CDR2 FQGNSA. This CDR3 spans 17 amino acids. The V gene lost 0 bases and the J gene lost 0 bases, with 13 bases spanning the gap. Assay used: immunoSEQ multiplex PCR; TCRdb lists only in-frame clones, some missing. The sample consists of around 79,000 clones, around nine tenths of them appearing once. Only one count was recorded for this clone. Antigen unknown. Whole-study results and caveats: Expanded peripheral T-cell antigen specificity went undetermined. Partial responders at 0.1-3.0 mg/kg had among the lowest clonal expansion.

The receptor was isolated from an adult with an advanced solid tumor such as melanoma, head and neck, liver or kidney cancer. Material: CD4+ or CD8+ T cells sorted from blood, obtained in a trial of the OX40 agonist ivuxolimab. This chain connects TRBV7-2 to TRBJ2-3; D is undetermined. CDR3 protein: CASSLAPFGSSTDTQYF. For the CDR3, the DNA is TGTGCCAGCAGCTTAGCCCCTTTCGGGTCTAGCACAGATACGCAGTATTTT.